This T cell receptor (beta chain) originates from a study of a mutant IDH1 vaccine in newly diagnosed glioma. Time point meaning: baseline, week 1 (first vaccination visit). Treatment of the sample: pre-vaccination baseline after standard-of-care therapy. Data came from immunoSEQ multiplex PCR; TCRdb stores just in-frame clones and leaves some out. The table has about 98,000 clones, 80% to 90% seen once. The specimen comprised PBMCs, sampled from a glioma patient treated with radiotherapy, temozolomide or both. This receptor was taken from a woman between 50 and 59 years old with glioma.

As DNA, the CDR3 is TGTGCCAGCAGCGTAGGTGGGGAGACTGAAGCTTTCTTT. Translation: CASSVGGETEAFF. The chain has TRBV9 and TRBJ1-1; D ambiguous. V gave up 0 bases and J gave up 5 bases, with 8 bases separating them. The CDR3 is 13 amino acids. Germline V gives CDR1 SGDLS, CDR2 YYNGEE.